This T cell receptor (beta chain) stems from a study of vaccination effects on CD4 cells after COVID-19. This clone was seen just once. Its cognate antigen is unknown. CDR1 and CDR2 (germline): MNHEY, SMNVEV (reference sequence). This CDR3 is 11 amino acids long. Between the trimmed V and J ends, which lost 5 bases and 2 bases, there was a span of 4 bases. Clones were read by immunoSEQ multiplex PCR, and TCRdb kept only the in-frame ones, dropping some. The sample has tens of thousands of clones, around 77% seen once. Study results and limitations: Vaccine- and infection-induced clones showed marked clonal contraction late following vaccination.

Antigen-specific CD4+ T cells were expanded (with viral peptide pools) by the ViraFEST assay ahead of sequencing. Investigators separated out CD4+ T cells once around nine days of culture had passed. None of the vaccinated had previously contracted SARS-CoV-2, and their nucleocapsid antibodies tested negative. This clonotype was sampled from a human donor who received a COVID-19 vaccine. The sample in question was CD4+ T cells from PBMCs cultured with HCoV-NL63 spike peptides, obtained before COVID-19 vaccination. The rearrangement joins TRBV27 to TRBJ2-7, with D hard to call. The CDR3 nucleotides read TGTGCCAGCAGTCCAACCTACGAGCAGTACGTC. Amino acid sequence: CASSPTYEQYV.